Listed here is a single T cell receptor beta chain. Antigen: not known. V lost 3 bases, J lost 6 bases, and 14 bases lay in between. The CDR3 length is 14 residues. CDR1 KGHSH and CDR2 LQKENI come from the germline V gene. The sample belongs to a study of shared clonotypes between healthy human individuals. General study points: Generally, naive subsets (rather than memory subsets) showed larger estimated richness. Limitation of the genetic and exposure-history diversity represented came from the few donors. Compared with clonotypes that all four donors shared, non-shared clonotypes had lower generation probabilities.

It was at deep level that the assay was run. TCRdb's table, derived via immunoSEQ multiplex PCR, lists solely in-frame clones and lacks some. There are roughly 2,300,000 clones in the sample; 92% occur only once, and around 0.35% lies in the top ten. The receptor comes from a man between 18 and 35 years old in good health. Some clones in this sample may be carry-over from other donors' samples. Sequenced: naive CD4+ T cells from PBMCs. Stated subset: CD45RA+ positively selected. The rearrangement links TRBV18 to TRBJ1-2; D unresolved. The CDR3 DNA reads TGTGCCAGCTCACCGACTAAAACAGTCAATGGCTACACCTTC. The encoded protein is CASSPTKTVNGYTF.